This paragraph reports one T cell receptor (beta chain). What it binds is unknown. Survey level was the resolution at which the v3.0 immunoSEQ assay ran. Sequencing used immunoSEQ multiplex PCR; TCRdb keeps in-frame clones, though not all of them. Of about 40,000 clones listed, 85% are singletons. The sample is drawn from a study of long-term antiretroviral therapy in people with HIV. This CDR3 has 16 amino acids. J gave up 2 bases and V 6 bases, and 10 bases lay outside the gene matches. The germline gives CDR1 MNHNY, CDR2 SVGAGI (reference sequence). General observations from the study: Comparison with controls showed narrower CDR3 length ranges in HIV repertoires. Clones that had undergone expansion before ART prevailed in the repertoire throughout all time points.

The clonotype comes from a woman aged 45 to 65 with HIV. The sequencing used unsorted PBMCs, collected 3.1 years after starting antiretroviral therapy. The chain uses TRBV6-6 and TRBJ2-3, with 8 bases fitting TRBD2. In DNA form, the CDR3 reads TGTGCCAGCAGACTCCTTCCGGGGGGGGACACAGATACGCAGTATTTT. Its protein product is CASRLLPGGDTDTQYF.